The sample holds a few counts of the clone carrying this T cell receptor (beta chain). Antigen specificity is unknown. Using a J-beta primer mix together with a sample-barcoded 5' primer, a second PCR was run for roughly 7 to 12 cycles. Every cDNA molecule carried a tag from a template-switch adaptor bearing 12 random nucleotides. TCRdb passed the 5' RACE reads through MiXCR, listing each CDR3 protein once. This table has approximately 400,000 distinct CDR3 sequences, approximately 47% appearing once. The data originate from a study of blood T cells in healthy people across ages. Study-level points and caveats: There were more naive CD4+ cells and higher diversity in long-lived donors than in aged donors. It was found that TCR beta diversity correlated strongly with the percentage of naive T cells. Donor CMV infection status was unknown, possibly confounding age-related changes in expanded clonotypes.

The germline V gene has CDR1 SGHVS and CDR2 FQNEAQ. V lost 3 bases and J lost 6, with 12 bases in between. This CDR3 spans 14 amino acids. The TCR sequence derives from a man in his sixties in good health. Sequencing was done on a sample of blood. J is TRBJ2-1 and V is TRBV7-8; D remains ambiguous. The CDR3 DNA is TGTGCCAGCAGCTTCGCTGAAGCCGCCAATGAGCAGTTCTTC. Translation gives CASSFAEAANEQFF.